This T cell receptor beta chain stems from a study of blood T cell repertoires in COVID-19. Some clones are missing from TCRdb's copy, which holds only in-frame ones; the method was immunoSEQ multiplex PCR. The data contain more than 300,000 clones, around four fifths of them singletons. The CDR3 length is 17 residues. Germline trimming cut 2 bases from V and 6 bases from J; bases unmatched to any gene: 11. CDR1 SGHTA and CDR2 FQGNSA come from the germline V gene. The specimen sequenced was peripheral blood. The TCR originated in a woman aged 45-59 years with acute or convalescent COVID-19. This chain uses TRBV7-2 with TRBJ2-1; 9 positions agree with TRBD2. The CDR3 loop is CASSLSPLLAGGNEQFF. The CDR3 DNA follows: TGTGCCAGCAGCTTAAGCCCCCTACTAGCGGGCGGCAATGAGCAGTTCTTC.